Below, 17 T cell receptor beta chains from the same sample are listed, as sequenced in a study of a mutant IDH1 vaccine in newly diagnosed glioma. Time point noted: week 23, last vaccination. In the vaccine, a single dose held 300 ug of the mutant IDH1 20-mer peptide, along with topical imiquimod. Using immunoSEQ multiplex PCR, the repertoire was profiled, and TCRdb retains in-frame clones only, with some absent. The sample lists about 54,000 clones, about 89% seen once, with roughly 1.5% in the top ten. For these receptors, no antigen is known. This specimen was PBMCs, taken from a glioma patient whose treatment included an IDH1 peptide vaccine. The receptors were sampled from a middle-aged man with glioma.

The genes are TRBV7-8 and TRBJ2-6, with D possibly matching TRBD2 (6 bases). This CDR3 comprises 18 residues. CDR1 and CDR2 (germline): SGHVS, FQNEAQ. Trimming removed 1 base at V and 1 base at J, with 14 bases between. The DNA for the CDR3 is TGTGCCAGCAGCTTAGGGGGCCGGGGGAGATCTGGGGCCAACGTCCTGACTTTC. Its translation: CASSLGGRGRSGANVLTF.

This clone occurred once. The chain has TRBV25-1 and TRBJ2-7; D unclear. The CDR3 totals 13 residues. Germline CDR1 and CDR2: MGHDK and SYGVNS. The V end lost 3 bases, the J end lost 2 bases, and 8 bases lay between the germline ends. CDR3: CASSDSLTYEQYF. CDR3 coding DNA: TGTGCCAGCAGTGACTCCCTAACCTACGAGCAGTACTTC.

CDR3 in amino acids: CASSLWGRNTGELFF. As DNA, the CDR3 is TGTGCCAGCAGCTTGTGGGGGCGCAACACCGGGGAGCTGTTTTTT. The chain employs TRBV5-4 and TRBJ2-2; the D gene is possibly TRBD1 (6 bases). Germline values: CDR1 SGHNT, CDR2 YYREEE (reference sequence). The CDR3 sequence is 15 residues long. The V and J ends lost 1 base and 2 bases respectively, with 9 bases between them.

The chain links TRBV11-1 to TRBJ2-1; 8 bases fit TRBD2. Unmatched junction bases numbered 6, after V lost 4 bases and J lost 4 bases. CDR1 and CDR2 (germline): SGHAT, FQDESV (reference sequence). This CDR3 spans 15 amino acids. CDR3 sequence: CASSSGSGDYNEQFF. The DNA of the CDR3 is TGTGCCAGCAGCTCGGGTAGCGGGGATTACAATGAGCAGTTCTTC.

The chain joins TRBV6-5 to TRBJ1-4; tentatively, D is TRBD1 (5 bases). The CDR3 runs 14 residues. V was shortened by 6 bases and J by 4 bases, with 12 bases between the two germline ends. The germline gives CDR1 MNHEY, CDR2 SVGAGI. The CDR3 DNA sequence: TGTGCCAGCAGGGATTCAGGGTATAATGAAAAACTGTTTTTT. This gives the protein CASRDSGYNEKLFF.

By share of the sample, this clone is medium-sized (0.01 to 0.1%). V usage is TRBV4-2 and J usage is TRBJ1-3; D not certain. There are 14 residues in the CDR3. Per the germline V gene, CDR1 is LGHNA and CDR2 is YNFKEQ. V lost 0 bases to trimming and J lost 3 bases, with 6 bases between them. The CDR3 bases are TGTGCCAGCAGCCAAGATGGGTTTGGAAACACCATATATTTT. Encoded protein: CASSQDGFGNTIYF.

The genes are TRBV19 and TRBJ2-5, with D perhaps matching TRBD1 (6 bases). V shed 4 bases and J shed 4 bases, with 10 bases lying between them. Germline loops: CDR1 LNHDA, CDR2 SQIVND (reference sequence). This CDR3 is 13 amino acids long. CDR3 in amino acids: CASSRDNGETQYF. The DNA of the CDR3 is TGTGCCAGTAGTAGGGACAATGGAGAGACCCAGTACTTC.

The chain is built from TRBV6-4 and TRBJ1-2, with 7 bases that match TRBD1. This CDR3 is 16 amino acids long. Per germline, CDR1 MRHNA and CDR2 SNTAGT. The V segment lost 2 bases and the J segment 1 base; nucleotides outside the gene matches: 7. The CDR3: CASSDGRDSGNYGYTF. DNA of the CDR3: TGTGCCAGCAGTGACGGAAGGGACAGCGGTAACTATGGCTACACCTTC.

This chain connects TRBV5-1 to TRBJ2-5, with a weak D call TRBD1 (8 bases). With 4 bases removed from V and 4 bases from J, the gap between germline ends came to 23 bases. This CDR3 has 17 amino acids. CDR1 and CDR2 (germline): SGHRS, YFSETQ. The DNA for the CDR3 is TGCGCCAGCAGCCCCCGGACAGGGAGGGTTTTAGGAGAGACCCAGTACTTC. This codes for CASSPRTGRVLGETQYF. Full variable domain (rest looked up from reference TRBV5-1 and TRBJ2-5): KAGVTQTPRYLIKTRGQQVTLSCSPISGHRSVSWYQQTPGQGLQFLFEYFSETQRNKGNFPGRFSGRQFSNSRSEMNVSTLELGDSALYLCASSPRTGRVLGETQYFGPGTRLLVL.

The gene calls are TRBV7-9 and TRBJ1-4; TRBD1 might be the D (6 bases). The germline CDR1 and CDR2 sequences are SEHNR and FQNEAQ (reference sequence). V lost 8 bases, J lost 5 bases, and 12 bases lay in between. The CDR3 length is 13 residues. The CDR3 loop reads CASLRGGNEKLFF. The CDR3 bases are TGTGCCAGCCTACGGGGGGGCAATGAAAAACTGTTTTTT.

The chain combines TRBV29-1 with TRBJ2-7; unclear D gene. This CDR3 region has 10 residues. Germline V gene sequence: CDR1 SQVTM, CDR2 ANQGSEA. V was shortened by 5 bases and J by 5 bases, with 7 bases between the two germline ends. In nucleotides, the CDR3 is TGCAGCGTTAGAGAGAACGAGCAGTACTTC. It translates to CSVRENEQYF.

The rearrangement links TRBV28 to TRBJ1-2; 7 nucleotides match TRBD1. After removal of 3 bases from V and 5 bases from J, the junction contained 3 bases not matched to a gene. The CDR3 runs to 13 residues. Per the germline V gene, CDR1 is MDHEN and CDR2 is SYDVKM. CDR3 bases: TGTGCCAGCAGTTTGACAGGGCCGTATGGCTACACCTTC. Its protein is CASSLTGPYGYTF.

V and J are TRBV29-1 and TRBJ2-7; D remains ambiguous. Trimming removed 6 bases at V and 0 bases at J, with 6 bases between. The CDR3 sequence is 11 residues long. Germline values: CDR1 SQVTM, CDR2 ANQGSEA. DNA for the CDR3: TGCAGCGTCCTTATCTCCTACGAGCAGTACTTC. As protein: CSVLISYEQYF.

The rearrangement uses TRBV7-9 and TRBJ1-1; no firm D call. Germline loops: CDR1 SEHNR, CDR2 FQNEAQ (reference sequence). V was shortened by 1 base and J by 4 bases, with 4 bases between the two germline ends. CDR3 size: 12 residues. CDR3: CASSLEPTEAFF. The CDR3 DNA is TGTGCCAGCAGCTTAGAGCCCACTGAAGCTTTCTTT. Full variable domain (outside the CDR3, taken from reference TRBV7-9 and TRBJ1-1): DTGVSQNPRHKITKRGQNVTFRCDPISEHNRLYWYRQTLGQGPEFLTYFQNEAQLEKSRLLSDRFSAERPKGSFSTLEIQRTEQGDSAMYLCASSLEPTEAFFGQGTRLTVV.

The chain combines TRBV4-1 with TRBJ2-7; D perhaps matches TRBD2 (6 bases). V was shortened by 1 base and J by 6 bases, with 16 bases between the two germline ends. This CDR3 is built from 15 residues. Germline CDR1 MGHRA, CDR2 YSYEKL. The CDR3 sequence is CASSQAPGLPSEQYF. The CDR3 coding sequence is TGCGCCAGCAGCCAAGCCCCGGGACTCCCTAGCGAGCAGTACTTC.

The CDR3 protein is CATSRDLTGGNYGYTF. The CDR3 nucleotides read TGTGCCACCAGCAGAGATCTCACAGGGGGCAACTATGGCTACACCTTC. The rearrangement joins TRBV15 to TRBJ1-2, with 9 bases fitting TRBD1. Germline loops: CDR1 LNHNV, CDR2 YYDKDF (reference sequence). The CDR3 extends over 16 amino acids. Germline trimming cut 0 bases from V and 2 bases from J; bases unmatched to any gene: 4.

The chain is built from TRBV6-6 and TRBJ1-4, with TRBD1 as a possible D gene (5 bases). Germline-derived CDR1 and CDR2 are MNHNY and SVGAGI (reference sequence). The CDR3 extends over 15 amino acids. V was trimmed by 2 bases and J by 7 bases, leaving 14 bases between them. In nucleotides, the CDR3 is TGTGCCAGCAGTTACAGAGGGGCCTTAGGTGAAAAACTGTTTTTT. As protein: CASSYRGALGEKLFF.